The clone carrying this T cell receptor beta chain was seen a single time. What it binds is not known. These data come from a study of identifying expanded T cells in peripheral blood. The study's findings and limits: About 1.3 clones differed between technical replicates, versus approximately 16 and 20 over time.

During the collection period, no donor immune events like infections were recorded. Losses at the gene ends were 6 bases for V and 0 bases for J; bases not matched to a gene: 6. The CDR3 contains 16 residues. CDR1 is SGHVS and CDR2 is FQNEAQ in the germline V gene. Clones were read by immunoSEQ multiplex PCR, and TCRdb kept only the in-frame ones, dropping some. The table shows approximately 90,000 clones, with 88% occurring only once. The material sequenced was blood. The chain combines TRBV7-8 with TRBJ2-1, with 9 bases fitting TRBD2. The sequence was collected from a person aged 18 to 70 in good health. The CDR3 protein is CASSSLLAGSYNEQFF. In DNA form, the CDR3 reads TGTGCCAGCAGTTCCCTACTAGCGGGCTCCTACAATGAGCAGTTCTTC.